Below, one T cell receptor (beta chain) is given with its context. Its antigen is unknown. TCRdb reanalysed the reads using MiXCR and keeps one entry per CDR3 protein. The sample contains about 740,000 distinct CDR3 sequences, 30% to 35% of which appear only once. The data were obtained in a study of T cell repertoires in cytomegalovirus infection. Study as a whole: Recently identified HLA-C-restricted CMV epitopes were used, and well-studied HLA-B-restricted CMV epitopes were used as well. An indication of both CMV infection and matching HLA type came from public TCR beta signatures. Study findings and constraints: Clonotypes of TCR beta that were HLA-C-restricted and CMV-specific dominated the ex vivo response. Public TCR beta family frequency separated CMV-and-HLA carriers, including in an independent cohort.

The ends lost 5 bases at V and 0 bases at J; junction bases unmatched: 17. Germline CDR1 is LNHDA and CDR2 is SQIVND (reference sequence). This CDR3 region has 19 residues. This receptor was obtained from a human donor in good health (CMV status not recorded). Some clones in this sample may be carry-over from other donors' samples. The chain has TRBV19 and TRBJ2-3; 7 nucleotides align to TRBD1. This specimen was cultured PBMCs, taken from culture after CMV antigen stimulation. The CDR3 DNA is TGTGCCAGTAGTCTACGCCTACGGGGACAGACAAAAAGCACAGATACGCAGTATTTT. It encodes CASSLRLRGQTKSTDTQYF.